This T cell receptor (beta chain) was observed in a study of blood T cell repertoires in COVID-19. Germline V gene lookup returns CDR1 MNHNS and CDR2 SASEGT. CDR3 length equals 15 residues. V shed 3 bases and J 3 bases; nucleotides not matched to a gene: 7. Libraries were prepared by immunoSEQ multiplex PCR; TCRdb keeps only in-frame clonotypes and omits some of them. The sample yields roughly 480,000 clones, 85% to 90% seen once. This rearrangement joins TRBV6-1 to TRBJ2-7; 8 positions match TRBD2. The sequenced sample consisted of peripheral blood. This receptor was obtained from a man aged 18-30 years with COVID-19, enrolled during active disease. The CDR3 DNA reads TGTGCCAGCAGTGAGGGTAGCGGGATAATCTACGAGCAGTACTTC. The encoded protein is CASSEGSGIIYEQYF.